This T cell receptor beta chain stems from a study of T cells in Graves' hyperthyroidism and ophthalmopathy. This clonotype came up a few times. RNA transcripts were the template for amplifying TCR beta CDR3 regions. The study used the HTBI primer set for a first-round RT-PCR of the TCR CDR3. MiXCR, applied by TCRdb to the multiplex PCR reads, yields one record per CDR3 protein. The repertoire holds under 350,000 distinct CDR3 sequences, with about 18% as singletons. The sequencing sample was made of blood. The receptor was isolated from a woman aged 55-70 years with Graves' ophthalmopathy.

CDR3 sequence: CASSLAQETGRTGELFF. CDR3 DNA: TGCGCCAGCAGCTTGGCCCAAGAGACAGGGCGCACCGGGGAGCTGTTTTTT. The rearrangement links TRBV5-1 to TRBJ2-2; 7 bases are shared with TRBD1. This CDR3 spans 17 amino acids. V shed 0 bases and J 4 bases; nucleotides not matched to a gene: 9. CDR1 is SGHRS, CDR2 YFSETQ, per germline. Together with reference TRBV5-1 and TRBJ2-2, the CDR3 gives the full variable domain: KAGVTQTPRYLIKTRGQQVTLSCSPISGHRSVSWYQQTPGQGLQFLFEYFSETQRNKGNFPGRFSGRQFSNSRSEMNVSTLELGDSALYLCASSLAQETGRTGELFFGEGSRLTVL.